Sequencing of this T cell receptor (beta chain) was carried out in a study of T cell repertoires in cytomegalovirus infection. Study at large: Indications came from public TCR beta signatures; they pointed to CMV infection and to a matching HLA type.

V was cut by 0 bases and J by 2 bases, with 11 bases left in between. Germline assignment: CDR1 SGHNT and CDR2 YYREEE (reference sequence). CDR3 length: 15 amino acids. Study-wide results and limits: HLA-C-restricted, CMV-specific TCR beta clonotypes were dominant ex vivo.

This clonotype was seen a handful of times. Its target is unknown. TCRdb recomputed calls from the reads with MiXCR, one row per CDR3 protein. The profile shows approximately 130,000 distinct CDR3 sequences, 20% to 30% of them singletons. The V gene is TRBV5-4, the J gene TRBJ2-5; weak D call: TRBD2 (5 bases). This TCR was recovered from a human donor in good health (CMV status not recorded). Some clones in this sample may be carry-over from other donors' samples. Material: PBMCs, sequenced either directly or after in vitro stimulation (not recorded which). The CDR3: CASSLAVGAQETQYF. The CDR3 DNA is TGTGCCAGCAGCTTGGCCGTGGGAGCACAAGAGACCCAGTACTTC.